These 10 T cell receptor beta chains were all obtained from the same sample, sequenced in a study of T cells in localized non-small cell lung cancer. Clones were read by immunoSEQ multiplex PCR, and TCRdb kept only the in-frame ones, dropping some. The table lists fewer than 20,000 clones, 91% of them singletons. Sequenced material: peripheral blood, taken before any cancer treatment. The source of these receptors is a woman aged 35 to 69 with stage I lung adenocarcinoma.

CDR3 residues: CASSAGREKLFF. Written as DNA, the CDR3 is TGTGCCAGCAGTGCCGGACGTGAAAAACTGTTTTTT. This chain connects TRBV2 to TRBJ1-4; D call uncertain. V lost 4 bases and J 7 bases, leaving 7 bases between the germline ends. This CDR3 comprises 12 residues. Germline loops: CDR1 SNHLY, CDR2 FYNNEI.

The V gene is TRBV5-1, the J gene TRBJ2-7; 11 bases are a match to TRBD2. V dropped 0 bases and J dropped 0; count of bases not matched to a gene: 2. The CDR3 has 16 residues. Per germline, CDR1 SGHRS and CDR2 YFSETQ. The CDR3 is CASSLGLAGLSYEQYF. CDR3 sequence (DNA): TGCGCCAGCAGCTTGGGACTAGCGGGACTCTCCTACGAGCAGTACTTC.

The chain is built from TRBV11-2 and TRBJ2-2; maybe TRBD1 (6 bases). V was pared by 4 bases and J by 0 bases, with 9 bases between. The length of the CDR3 is 15 residues. Per germline, CDR1 SGHAT and CDR2 FQNNGV. CDR3 residues: CASSSWTANTGELFF. Written as DNA, the CDR3 is TGTGCCAGCAGCTCCTGGACAGCGAACACCGGGGAGCTGTTTTTT.

The CDR3 protein is CASSQDGASKDTQYF. The CDR3 DNA reads TGTGCCAGCAGTCAGGACGGGGCTAGCAAGGATACGCAGTATTTT. This sequence joins TRBV7-2 and TRBJ2-3; D may match TRBD1 or TRBD2 (5 bases each). The V gene's germline CDR1 is SGHTA and CDR2 FQGNSA. The V end lost 6 bases, the J end lost 6 bases, and 19 bases lay between the germline ends. The CDR3 sequence is 15 residues long.

The chain has TRBV2 and TRBJ2-1, with 9 nucleotides matching TRBD1. Germline V gene sequence: CDR1 SNHLY, CDR2 FYNNEI. This CDR3 is built from 16 residues. J was trimmed by 10 bases and V by 6 bases; bases with no gene match: 16. The CDR3 loop reads CASRKNRGTGISEQFF. The DNA for the CDR3 is TGTGCCAGCAGAAAAAACCGCGGGACAGGGATATCGGAGCAGTTCTTC. Based on the CDR3 plus reference TRBV2 and TRBJ2-1, the full variable domain is EPEVTQTPSHQVTQMGQEVILRCVPISNHLYFYWYRQILGQKVEFLVSFYNNEISEKSEIFDDQFSVERPDGSNFTLKIRSTKLEDSAMYFCASRKNRGTGISEQFFGPGTRLTVL.

This chain links TRBV19 with TRBJ2-7; TRBD2 matches 11 bases. After removal of 3 bases from V and 5 bases from J, the junction contained 15 bases not matched to a gene. Germline CDR1 and CDR2: LNHDA and SQIVND (reference sequence). This CDR3 is 18 amino acids long. The CDR3 DNA is TGTGCCAGTAGTATCGGACTAGCGGGTGGAGGGCGTCTCGACGAGCAGTACTTC. Translating gives CASSIGLAGGGRLDEQYF.

This clone has a handful of counts. The rearrangement uses TRBV19 and TRBJ1-5; a possible D gene is TRBD1 (6 bases). Per the germline V gene, CDR1 is LNHDA and CDR2 is SQIVND (reference sequence). This CDR3 region has 15 residues. The V end lost 7 bases, the J end lost 1 base, and 14 bases lay between the germline ends. CDR3 DNA: TGTGCCAGTACCGTGGGACATACGAGCAATCAGCCCCAGCATTTT. This gives the protein CASTVGHTSNQPQHF.

The genes are TRBV12-5 and TRBJ1-1; D perhaps matches TRBD1 (6 bases). V lost 6 bases and J lost 8, with 13 bases in between. Per the germline V gene, CDR1 is LGHNT and CDR2 is FRNRAP. CDR3 length equals 12 residues. The CDR3 sequence: CASGEQGSEAFF. CDR3 bases: TGTGCTAGTGGGGAACAGGGTTCCGAAGCTTTCTTT.

The chain employs TRBV25-1 and TRBJ1-5; TRBD1 might be the D (5 bases). CDR3 length: 14 amino acids. Trimming took off 6 bases at V and 5 bases at J, with 14 bases between the two ends. Per germline, CDR1 MGHDK and CDR2 SYGVNS. CDR3 nucleotides: TGTGCCAGCAGCCCTCGCGGGGCCCATCAGCCCCAGCATTTT. This sequence encodes CASSPRGAHQPQHF.

The V call is TRBV28, the J call TRBJ2-2; D may be TRBD1 (5 bases). There are 15 residues in the CDR3. The germline V gene encodes CDR1 MDHEN and CDR2 SYDVKM. Trimming took off 2 bases at V and 5 bases at J, with 12 bases between the two ends. This CDR3 reads CASSLRQSLTGELFF. For the CDR3, the DNA is TGTGCCAGCAGTTTAAGACAGAGTCTAACCGGGGAGCTGTTTTTT.